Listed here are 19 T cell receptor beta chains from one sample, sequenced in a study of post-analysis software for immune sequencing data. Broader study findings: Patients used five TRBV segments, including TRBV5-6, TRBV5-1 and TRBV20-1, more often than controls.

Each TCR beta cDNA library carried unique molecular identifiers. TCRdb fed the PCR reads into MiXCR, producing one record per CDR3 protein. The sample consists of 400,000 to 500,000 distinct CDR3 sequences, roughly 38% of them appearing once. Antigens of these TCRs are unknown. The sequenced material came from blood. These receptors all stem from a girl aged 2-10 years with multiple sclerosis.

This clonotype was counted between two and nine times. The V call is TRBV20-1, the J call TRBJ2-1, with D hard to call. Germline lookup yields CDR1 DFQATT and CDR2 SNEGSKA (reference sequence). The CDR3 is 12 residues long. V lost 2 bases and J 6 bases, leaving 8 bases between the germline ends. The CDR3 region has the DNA TGCAGTGCTAGAACCCCTTTCAATGAGCAGTTCTTC. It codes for CSARTPFNEQFF.

CDR3 amino acids: CASSFQLGALHF. In nucleotides, the CDR3 is TGTGCCAGCAGTTTCCAGCTTGGGGCCCTCCACTTT. The chain is built from TRBV6-5 and TRBJ1-6; D is unresolved. Germline lookup yields CDR1 MNHEY and CDR2 SVGAGI. This CDR3 comprises 12 residues. Trimming removed 4 bases at V and 14 bases at J, with 12 bases between.

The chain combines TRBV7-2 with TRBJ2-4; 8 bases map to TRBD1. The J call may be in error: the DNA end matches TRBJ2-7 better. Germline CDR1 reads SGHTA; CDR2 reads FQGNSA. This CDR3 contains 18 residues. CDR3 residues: CASGAYSFRQGTAYEQYF. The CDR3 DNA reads TGTGCCAGCGGAGCTTATAGTTTCAGACAGGGGACGGCCTACGAGCAGTACTTC.

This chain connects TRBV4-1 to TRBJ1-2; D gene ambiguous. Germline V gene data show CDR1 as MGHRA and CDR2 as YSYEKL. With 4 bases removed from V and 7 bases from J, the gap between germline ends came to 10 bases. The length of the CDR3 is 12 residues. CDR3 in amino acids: CASSPPGSGYTF. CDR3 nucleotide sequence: TGCGCCAGCAGCCCCCCAGGAAGTGGCTACACCTTC.

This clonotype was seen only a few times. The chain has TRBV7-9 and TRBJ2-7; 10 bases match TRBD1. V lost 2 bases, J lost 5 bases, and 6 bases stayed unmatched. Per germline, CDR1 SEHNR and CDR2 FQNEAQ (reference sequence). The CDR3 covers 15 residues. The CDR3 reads CASSLSGQGRNEQYF. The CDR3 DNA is TGTGCCAGCAGCTTATCGGGACAGGGGAGGAACGAGCAGTACTTC.

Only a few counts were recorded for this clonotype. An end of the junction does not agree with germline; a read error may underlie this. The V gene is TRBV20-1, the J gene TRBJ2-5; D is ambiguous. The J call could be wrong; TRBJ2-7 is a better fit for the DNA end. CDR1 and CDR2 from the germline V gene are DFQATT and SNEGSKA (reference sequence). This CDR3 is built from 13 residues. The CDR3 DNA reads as TGCAGTGCTAGGGTAGAGCCGTCCTGCGAGCAGTACTTC. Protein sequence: CSARVEPSCEQYF.

This CDR3 reads CATSIMTGTSGSGELFF. The CDR3 DNA is TGTGCCACCTCAATAATGACCGGGACTAGCGGGAGCGGGGAGCTGTTTTTT. V usage is TRBV27 and J usage is TRBJ2-2; 14 bases line up with TRBD2. With V trimmed by 10 bases and J by 7 bases, 14 bases remained unmatched. The CDR3 runs 17 residues. Germline V gene data show CDR1 as MNHEY and CDR2 as SMNVEV (reference sequence).

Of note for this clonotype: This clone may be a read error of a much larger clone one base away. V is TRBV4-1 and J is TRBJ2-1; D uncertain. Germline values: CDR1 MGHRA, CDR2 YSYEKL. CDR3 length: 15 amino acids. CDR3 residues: CANSQGSGSYNEQFF. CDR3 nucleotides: TGCGCCAACAGCCAAGGGTCGGGCTCTTACAATGAGCAGTTCTTC.

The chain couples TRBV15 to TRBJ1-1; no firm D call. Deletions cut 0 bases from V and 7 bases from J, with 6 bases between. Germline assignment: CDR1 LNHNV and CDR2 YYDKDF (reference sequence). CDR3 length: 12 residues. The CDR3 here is CATSREQYEAFF. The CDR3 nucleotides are TGTGCCACCAGCAGAGAACAGTATGAAGCTTTCTTT.

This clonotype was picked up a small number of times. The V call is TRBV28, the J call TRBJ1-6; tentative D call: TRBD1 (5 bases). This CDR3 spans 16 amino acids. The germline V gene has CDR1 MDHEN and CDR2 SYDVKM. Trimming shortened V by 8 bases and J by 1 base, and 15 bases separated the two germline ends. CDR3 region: CASARQGKSYNSPLHF. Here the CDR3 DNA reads TGTGCCAGCGCCCGCCAGGGAAAATCCTATAATTCACCCCTCCACTTT.

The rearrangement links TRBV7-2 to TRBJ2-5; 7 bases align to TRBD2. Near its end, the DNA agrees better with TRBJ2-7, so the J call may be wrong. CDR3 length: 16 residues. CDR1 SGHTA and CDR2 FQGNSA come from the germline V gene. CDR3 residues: CASSPGLAGVIHEQYF. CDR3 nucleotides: TGTGCCAGCAGCCCAGGGCTGGCGGGAGTCATCCACGAGCAGTACTTC.

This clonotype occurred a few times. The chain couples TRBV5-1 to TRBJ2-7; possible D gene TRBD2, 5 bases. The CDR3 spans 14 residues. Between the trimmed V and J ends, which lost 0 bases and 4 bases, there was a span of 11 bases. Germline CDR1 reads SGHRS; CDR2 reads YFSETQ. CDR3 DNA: TGCGCCAGCAGCTTGGAGTTCTCGGGGTACGAGCAGTACTTC. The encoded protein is CASSLEFSGYEQYF. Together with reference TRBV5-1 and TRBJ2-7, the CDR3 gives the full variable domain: KAGVTQTPRYLIKTRGQQVTLSCSPISGHRSVSWYQQTPGQGLQFLFEYFSETQRNKGNFPGRFSGRQFSNSRSEMNVSTLELGDSALYLCASSLEFSGYEQYFGPGTRLTVT.

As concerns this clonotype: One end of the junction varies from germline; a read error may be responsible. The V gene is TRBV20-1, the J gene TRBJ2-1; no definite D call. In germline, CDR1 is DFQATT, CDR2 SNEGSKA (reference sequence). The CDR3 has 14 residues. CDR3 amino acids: CSARDPVLYNKQFF. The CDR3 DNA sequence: TGCAGTGCTAGAGACCCGGTCCTCTACAATAAGCAGTTCTTC.

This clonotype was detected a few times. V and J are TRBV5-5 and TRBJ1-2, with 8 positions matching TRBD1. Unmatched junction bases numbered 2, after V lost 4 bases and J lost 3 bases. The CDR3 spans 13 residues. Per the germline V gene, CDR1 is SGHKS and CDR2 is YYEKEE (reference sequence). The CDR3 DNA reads TGTGCCAGCAGCCAGACAGGGGACTATGGCTACACCTTC. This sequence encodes CASSQTGDYGYTF.

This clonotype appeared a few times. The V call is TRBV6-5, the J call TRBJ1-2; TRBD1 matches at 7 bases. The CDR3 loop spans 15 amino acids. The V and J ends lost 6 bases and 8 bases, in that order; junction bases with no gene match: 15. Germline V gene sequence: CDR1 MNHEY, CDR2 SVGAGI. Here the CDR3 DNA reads TGTGCCAGCAGCTATGACAGGGACGGACGGCGGGGCTACACCTTC. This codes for CASSYDRDGRRGYTF.

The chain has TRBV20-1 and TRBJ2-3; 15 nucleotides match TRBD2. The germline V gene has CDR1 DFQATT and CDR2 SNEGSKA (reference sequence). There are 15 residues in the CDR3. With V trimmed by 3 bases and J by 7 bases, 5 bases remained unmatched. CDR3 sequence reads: CSARGLAGGTNTQYF. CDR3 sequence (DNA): TGCAGTGCTAGGGGACTAGCGGGGGGTACGAATACGCAGTATTTT.

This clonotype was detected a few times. Here the CDR3 reads CASSSGLAGTQGNEQFF. The CDR3 DNA sequence: TGTGCCAGCAGCTCCGGACTAGCGGGGACCCAAGGGAATGAGCAGTTCTTC. J is TRBJ2-1 and V is TRBV7-6, with 12 bases identical to TRBD2. Germline loops: CDR1 SGHVS, CDR2 FNYEAQ. The CDR3 is made up of 17 amino acids. Trimming at V came to 4 bases and at J to 7 bases, leaving 11 bases not matched to a gene.

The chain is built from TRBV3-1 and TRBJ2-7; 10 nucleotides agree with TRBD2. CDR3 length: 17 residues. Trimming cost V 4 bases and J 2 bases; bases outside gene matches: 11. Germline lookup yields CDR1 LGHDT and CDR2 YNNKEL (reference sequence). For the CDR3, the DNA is TGTGCCAGCAGCCCCTCCTGGCTAGCGGGGGCCGCCTACGAGCAGTACTTC. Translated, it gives CASSPSWLAGAAYEQYF.

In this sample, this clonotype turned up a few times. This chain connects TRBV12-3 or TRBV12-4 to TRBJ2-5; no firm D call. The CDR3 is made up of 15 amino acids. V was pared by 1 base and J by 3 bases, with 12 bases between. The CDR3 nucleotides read TGTGCCAGCAGTTTAGGGCCGGCCACGAAAGAGACCCAGTACTTC. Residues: CASSLGPATKETQYF.